The 20 T cell receptor beta chains below were found in one sample sequenced in a study of neurological immune-mediated disorders. MiXCR, run by TCRdb on the 5' RACE reads, gives a single entry per CDR3 protein. The table records fewer than 90,000 distinct CDR3 sequences, 10% of them present only once. The sample taken for sequencing was PBMCs. The receptors shown here come from a man in his forties in good health.

This clonotype was observed many times. The V call is TRBV27, the J call TRBJ2-5, with D perhaps TRBD1 (5 bases). Looked up from germline, CDR1 is MNHEY and CDR2 is SMNVEV (reference sequence). The CDR3 has 13 amino acids. V gave up 3 bases and J gave up 5 bases, with 10 bases separating them. CDR3 protein: CASSFQGRETQYF. CDR3 DNA: TGTGCCAGCAGTTTCCAGGGTCGGGAGACCCAGTACTTC.

At least ten counts were recorded for this clonotype. The chain employs TRBV5-1 and TRBJ2-7; 8 positions match TRBD2. The length of the CDR3 is 14 residues. CDR1 and CDR2 (germline): SGHRS, YFSETQ. V lost 0 bases to trimming and J lost 2 bases; unmatched junction nucleotides: 1. The CDR3 nucleotides read TGCGCCAGCAGCTTGGCGCGGGGGGCCTACGAGCAGTACTTC. Amino acid sequence: CASSLARGAYEQYF.

This sequence joins TRBV19 and TRBJ1-1; perhaps TRBD1 as D (6 bases). Trimming left V 3 bases short and J 0 bases short, with 11 bases between. The CDR3 has 15 residues. Germline CDR1 is LNHDA and CDR2 is SQIVND (reference sequence). CDR3 coding DNA: TGTGCCAGTAGTATGTTGACAGGACTGAACACTGAAGCTTTCTTT. Translated: CASSMLTGLNTEAFF. Filled out from reference TRBV19 and TRBJ1-1, the complete variable domain reads DGGITQSPKYLFRKEGQNVTLSCEQNLNHDAMYWYRQDPGQGLRLIYYSQIVNDFQKGDIAEGYSVSREKKESFPLTVTSAQKNPTAFYLCASSMLTGLNTEAFFGQGTRLTVV.

Many counts were recorded for this clonotype. The rearrangement links TRBV9 to TRBJ2-2, with 10 nucleotides matching TRBD2. With V trimmed by 4 bases and J by 0 bases, 3 bases remained unmatched. The CDR3 extends over 16 amino acids. The germline gives CDR1 SGDLS, CDR2 YYNGEE. CDR3 DNA: TGTGCCAGCAGCTCAGGACTAGCGGCGAACACCGGGGAGCTGTTTTTT. Translating it yields CASSSGLAANTGELFF.

This clonotype was seen many times. The J gene is TRBJ2-1, the V gene TRBV29-1, with TRBD1 identical over 9 bases. Germline V lookup: CDR1 SQVTM, CDR2 ANQGSEA. The CDR3 sequence is 16 residues long. V lost 1 base, J lost 1 base, and 5 bases stayed unmatched. CDR3 sequence: CSVEGLQGASYNEQFF. In DNA form, the CDR3 reads TGCAGCGTTGAAGGGTTACAGGGGGCTTCCTACAATGAGCAGTTCTTC.

This clonotype was seen at least ten times. The V and J genes are TRBV6-6 and TRBJ1-1; D call uncertain. V lost 7 bases and J 1 base, leaving 7 bases between the germline ends. This CDR3 region has 12 residues. Per the germline V gene, CDR1 is MNHNY and CDR2 is SVGAGI (reference sequence). The CDR3 DNA sequence: TGTGCCAGCAAGAAAGCGAACACTGAAGCTTTCTTT. Its protein product is CASKKANTEAFF.

This clonotype was recorded many times. The chain recombines TRBV21-1 with TRBJ2-3; whether TRBD2, the table's D call, matches the DNA was not checked. TRBV21-1 counts as a pseudogene. The CDR3 extends over 20 amino acids. CDR3 DNA sequence: TGTGCCAGCAGCAAAGATGGGGGGTTGCTAGCGGGGACTAGCACAGATACGCAGTATTTT. Its translation is CASSKDGGLLAGTSTDTQYF.

V is TRBV20-1 and J is TRBJ1-2, with D tentatively TRBD1 (5 bases). From germline, CDR1 is DFQATT and CDR2 SNEGSKA (reference sequence). CDR3 size: 15 residues. Between the trimmed V and J ends, which lost 0 bases and 4 bases, there was a span of 15 bases. CDR3 bases: TGCAGTGCTAGAGAAGCGGGGGGTCTAAGCTATGGCTACACCTTC. It encodes CSAREAGGLSYGYTF.

This chain connects TRBV5-1 to TRBJ2-1, with D perhaps matching TRBD2 (6 bases). In germline, CDR1 is SGHRS, CDR2 YFSETQ. Trimming shortened V by 2 bases and J by 10 bases, and 19 bases separated the two germline ends. The CDR3 consists of 15 residues. The CDR3 sequence is CASSFGGANPREQFF. CDR3 in DNA: TGCGCCAGCAGCTTCGGAGGGGCCAATCCCAGGGAGCAGTTCTTC.

This clonotype turned up a few times. The J gene is TRBJ1-2, the V gene TRBV10-3, with 7 bases matching TRBD1. Unmatched junction bases numbered 11, after V lost 10 bases and J lost 6 bases. This CDR3 region has 13 residues. Germline loops: CDR1 ENHRY, CDR2 SYGVKD. This chain's CDR3 is CATGRGHADGYTF. As DNA, the CDR3 is TGTGCCACCGGGAGGGGGCATGCGGATGGCTACACCTTC.

This clonotype was detected only a few times. The chain employs TRBV3-1 and TRBJ2-5; 8 bases map to TRBD2. The germline gives CDR1 LGHDT, CDR2 YNNKEL (reference sequence). The V and J ends lost 1 base and 5 bases, in that order; junction bases with no gene match: 9. CDR3 length: 16 residues. CDR3 loop: CASSQVGGGARETQYF. The CDR3 DNA follows: TGTGCCAGCAGCCAAGTCGGGGGGGGAGCCAGGGAGACCCAGTACTTC.

The rearrangement uses TRBV29-1 and TRBJ1-2; maybe TRBD1 (6 bases). Germline CDR1 and CDR2: SQVTM and ANQGSEA. The CDR3 sequence is 15 residues long. The V end was cut by 7 bases, the J end by 4 bases, with 22 bases between. DNA of the CDR3: TGCAGCGCCTTCACCCCTCGACAGGAGGCCTATGGCTACACCTTC. It is translated as CSAFTPRQEAYGYTF.

This clonotype was counted many times. The genes are TRBV28 and TRBJ2-3; D is uncertain. The CDR3 runs to 13 residues. Per the germline V gene, CDR1 is MDHEN and CDR2 is SYDVKM. V lost 5 bases to trimming and J lost 2 bases, with 8 bases between them. DNA of the CDR3: TGTGCCAGCAGTGTTCAGGACACAGATACGCAGTATTTT. This gives the protein CASSVQDTDTQYF.

Ten or more counts support this clonotype. The genes are TRBV18 and TRBJ1-2, with a tentative D call TRBD1 (5 bases). CDR3 length: 15 amino acids. V dropped 5 bases and J dropped 2 bases, with 15 bases sitting between them. The germline V gene encodes CDR1 KGHSH and CDR2 LQKENI. This CDR3 reads CASSARGEINYGYTF. Here the CDR3 DNA reads TGTGCCAGCTCAGCTCGGGGGGAGATAAACTATGGCTACACCTTC.

This clonotype was picked up many times. V usage is TRBV11-2 and J usage is TRBJ2-2; D is unclear. The CDR3 covers 12 residues. Trimming left V 5 bases short and J 7 bases short, with 8 bases between. Germline V CDR1 and CDR2: SGHAT, FQNNGV. The CDR3 sequence is CASSLTNGELFF. The CDR3 bases are TGTGCCAGCAGCCTCACAAACGGGGAGCTGTTTTTT.

This clonotype has at least ten counts. The V gene is TRBV13, the J gene TRBJ2-5; D is perhaps TRBD1 (5 bases). CDR1 is PRHDT and CDR2 is FYEKMQ in the germline V gene (reference sequence). Trimming removed 0 bases from V and 5 bases from J, with 10 bases in between. The CDR3 sequence is 14 residues long. CDR3 DNA sequence: TGTGCCAGCAGCTTAGGCAGGGCTTGGGAGACCCAGTACTTC. Its protein is CASSLGRAWETQYF.

This clonotype was found a few times. The chain combines TRBV7-6 with TRBJ2-2, with 10 nucleotides matching TRBD2. CDR1 and CDR2 (germline): SGHVS, FNYEAQ. The CDR3 runs 20 residues. The V gene end was trimmed by 2 bases and the J gene end by 5 bases; junction bases not matched to a gene: 17. The CDR3 loop reads CASSLLWLAGATGGTGELFF. CDR3 nucleotides: TGTGCCAGCAGCTTACTGTGGCTAGCGGGAGCCACTGGGGGGACCGGGGAGCTGTTTTTT.

This clonotype was counted many times. The chain has TRBV29-1 and TRBJ2-7; no definite D call. V was trimmed by 1 base and J by 3 bases, leaving 7 bases between them. CDR1 is SQVTM and CDR2 is ANQGSEA in the germline V gene. This CDR3 has 12 amino acids. The DNA of the CDR3 is TGCAGCGTTGAAGGGATCGGCTACGAGCAGTACTTC. As protein: CSVEGIGYEQYF.

Here the CDR3 reads CSARNPLAGVTDTQYF. The DNA for the CDR3 is TGCAGTGCTAGAAATCCGCTAGCGGGGGTTACAGATACGCAGTATTTT. This chain uses TRBV20-1 with TRBJ2-3; 10 positions match TRBD2. The germline V gene has CDR1 DFQATT and CDR2 SNEGSKA (reference sequence). With 2 bases clipped from V and 3 bases from J, the junction kept 8 bases outside the gene matches. CDR3 length equals 16 residues.

This clonotype occurred many times. The genes are TRBV5-1 and TRBJ2-1; 11 nucleotides align to TRBD2. In germline, CDR1 is SGHRS, CDR2 YFSETQ. The CDR3 loop spans 17 amino acids. Trimming removed 4 bases from V and 3 bases from J; junction bases left unmatched: 9. The CDR3 DNA sequence: TGCGCCAGCAGCGCGAGCCCCGGGACTAGCGGCTACAATGAGCAGTTCTTC. Amino acid sequence: CASSASPGTSGYNEQFF.